Sequencing of this T cell receptor beta chain was carried out in a study of PD-1 blockade in classical Hodgkin lymphoma. The time point: cycle 4 day 1 (C4D1), after six to seven weeks of nivolumab. Relapses following autologous stem cell transplantation were seen in all patients, with brentuximab vedotin exposure varying. Best outcomes ranged across complete response, partial response and progressive disease. Notes on the study in general: What caused the repertoire differences, perhaps disease activity or prior therapy, remains undefined.

This table comes from immunoSEQ multiplex PCR, and its TCRdb copy is limited to in-frame clones, with some not included. The sample has about 47,000 clones, roughly 90% seen once. A single count supports this clone. What it recognizes is unknown. Trimming took off 3 bases at V and 1 base at J, with 6 bases between the two ends. The CDR3 runs 13 residues. Germline V gene sequence: CDR1 SGHTA, CDR2 FQGNSA. The rearrangement uses TRBV7-2 and TRBJ1-1; no reliable D call. Sequenced here: peripheral blood mononuclear cells (PBMCs), sampled before the fourth cycle of nivolumab. The receptor was isolated from a human donor with classical Hodgkin lymphoma. Here the CDR3 DNA reads TGTGCCAGCAGCTTGTGGCAGAACACTGAAGCTTTCTTT. Translated, it gives CASSLWQNTEAFF.